The 30 T cell receptor beta chains below were found in one sample sequenced in a study of OX40 agonist ivuxolimab in advanced cancers. Data came from immunoSEQ multiplex PCR; TCRdb stores just in-frame clones and leaves some out. The table includes tens of thousands of clones, approximately 84% detected once. Here the sequenced sample was CD4+ or CD8+ T cells sorted from blood, taken in a trial of the OX40 agonist ivuxolimab. These receptors came from an adult with an advanced solid tumor such as melanoma, head and neck, liver or kidney cancer.

The V gene is TRBV7-2, the J gene TRBJ1-6; 9 bases align to TRBD1. The V segment lost 5 bases and the J segment 9 bases; nucleotides outside the gene matches: 2. The CDR3 covers 13 residues. Germline CDR1 is SGHTA and CDR2 is FQGNSA. DNA for the CDR3: TGTGCCAGCAGCCCGGACAGGGGTTCACCCCTCCACTTT. Encoded protein: CASSPDRGSPLHF. Supplemented by reference TRBV7-2 and TRBJ1-6, the full variable domain reads GAGVSQSPSNKVTEKGKDVELRCDPISGHTALYWYRQSLGQGLEFLIYFQGNSAPDKSGLPSDRFSAERTGGSVSTLTIQRTQQEDSAVYLCASSPDRGSPLHFGNGTRLTVT.

V gene TRBV5-6 combines with J gene TRBJ1-4, with D tentatively TRBD1 (5 bases). The V end lost 4 bases, the J end lost 1 base, and 11 bases lay between the germline ends. This CDR3 contains 15 residues. Germline V lookup: CDR1 SGHDT, CDR2 YYEEEE. The CDR3 here is CASSKKGVTNEKLFF. The CDR3 DNA sequence: TGTGCCAGCAGCAAAAAAGGGGTAACTAATGAAAAACTGTTTTTT.

The chain employs TRBV6-5 and TRBJ1-1; tentatively, D is TRBD1 (5 bases). The V end lost 5 bases, the J end lost 8 bases, and 18 bases lay between the germline ends. Germline CDR1 is MNHEY and CDR2 is SVGAGI. The CDR3 is made up of 14 amino acids. CDR3 sequence (DNA): TGTGCCAGCAGTGGGCAGAAGGGGTGGAGAGAAGCTTTCTTT. This sequence encodes CASSGQKGWREAFF.

This chain links TRBV5-1 with TRBJ2-2; 11 positions match TRBD1. J gave up 7 bases and V 3 bases, and 11 bases lay outside the gene matches. The CDR3 spans 17 residues. Germline CDR1 SGHRS, CDR2 YFSETQ. The CDR3 nucleotides are TGCGCCAGCAGCTACCAATGGACAGGGGGCGGCGGCGGGGAGCTGTTTTTT. This translates into CASSYQWTGGGGGELFF.

J is TRBJ1-1 and V is TRBV7-2; no reliable D call. CDR1 is SGHTA and CDR2 is FQGNSA in the germline V gene. The CDR3 is 16 residues long. V gave up 2 bases and J gave up 1 base, with 14 bases separating them. CDR3 DNA: TGTGCCAGCAGCTTACGGGCCCCGGGAGGGAACACTGAAGCTTTCTTT. Protein product: CASSLRAPGGNTEAFF.

This rearrangement joins TRBV27 to TRBJ1-1, with 9 bases lining up with TRBD1. This CDR3 region has 16 residues. From germline, CDR1 is MNHEY and CDR2 SMNVEV (reference sequence). Losses at the gene ends were 0 bases for V and 5 bases for J; bases not matched to a gene: 7. The CDR3: CASSLSVGTGLTEAFF. CDR3 nucleotides: TGTGCCAGCAGTTTATCGGTAGGGACAGGGTTGACTGAAGCTTTCTTT.

The chain has TRBV7-2 and TRBJ1-1; D possibly corresponds to TRBD1 (6 bases). Germline V lookup: CDR1 SGHTA, CDR2 FQGNSA. This CDR3 spans 15 amino acids. V was clipped by 5 bases and J by 1 base, with 14 bases between them. The CDR3 spells CASSIQDRPNTEAFF. In DNA, the CDR3 is TGTGCCAGCAGCATCCAAGACAGGCCGAACACTGAAGCTTTCTTT.

This clone was seen more than once but under ten times. The DNA for the CDR3 is TGTGCCACCAGCAGAGAGAGCAGGGTGGATCAGCCCCAGCATTTT. Translation gives CATSRESRVDQPQHF. This sequence joins TRBV15 and TRBJ1-5; a weak D match, TRBD1 (5 bases). The germline gives CDR1 LNHNV, CDR2 YYDKDF (reference sequence). The CDR3 has 15 residues. Deletions cut 0 bases from V and 5 bases from J, with 11 bases between.

V usage is TRBV7-9 and J usage is TRBJ2-1; no reliable D call. V dropped 2 bases and J dropped 5 bases, with 7 bases sitting between them. This CDR3 is built from 13 residues. Looked up from germline, CDR1 is SEHNR and CDR2 is FQNEAQ (reference sequence). In DNA, the CDR3 is TGTGCCAGCAGCTTATCTTCGAACAATGAGCAGTTCTTC. Translating gives CASSLSSNNEQFF.

The rearrangement uses TRBV5-4 and TRBJ2-1; D not certain. Per germline, CDR1 SGHNT and CDR2 YYREEE (reference sequence). V gave up 0 bases and J gave up 8 bases, with 9 bases separating them. The CDR3 has 13 residues. The DNA of the CDR3 is TGTGCCAGCAGCTTGGGGCCAGGCGATGAGCAGTTCTTC. Translation: CASSLGPGDEQFF.

For the CDR3, the DNA is TGTGCCAGCAGCCAAGGTCTAGATACGCAGTATTTT. Encoded protein: CASSQGLDTQYF. This chain uses TRBV4-2 with TRBJ2-3, with D uncertain. The CDR3 has 12 amino acids. The V end lost 1 base, the J end lost 5 bases, and 4 bases lay between the germline ends. Germline CDR1 is LGHNA and CDR2 is YNFKEQ.

In nucleotides, the CDR3 is TGTGCCAGCAGCCTTTCAGGGGCGGCTAATGAAAAACTGTTTTTT. Residues: CASSLSGAANEKLFF. The chain recombines TRBV21-1 with TRBJ1-4; the D segment call TRBD1 is taken from the table without a DNA check. TRBV21-1 counts as a pseudogene. CDR3 length: 15 residues.

V is TRBV11-1 and J is TRBJ1-4; no clear D. Trimming pared 3 bases from V and 4 bases from J, leaving 9 bases between. Germline values: CDR1 SGHAT, CDR2 FQDESV (reference sequence). The length of the CDR3 is 14 residues. The CDR3 sequence is CASSLAIDNEKLFF. CDR3 nucleotide sequence: TGTGCCAGCAGCTTGGCGATTGATAATGAAAAACTGTTTTTT.

This chain uses TRBV5-8 with TRBJ1-2; D gene ambiguous. From germline, CDR1 is SGHTS and CDR2 YDEGEE. The CDR3 is 14 residues long. The V end was cut by 0 bases, the J end by 5 bases, with 11 bases between. The CDR3 nucleotides are TGTGCCAGCAGCTTGGGGGATCCCGGGTATGGCTACACCTTC. It specifies CASSLGDPGYGYTF.

The gene calls are TRBV10-3 and TRBJ2-1, with D possibly being TRBD2 (5 bases). Germline V gene lookup returns CDR1 ENHRY and CDR2 SYGVKD. There are 12 residues in the CDR3. The germline V and J ends were trimmed by 7 bases and 5 bases, with 9 bases remaining between them. The DNA for the CDR3 is TGTGCCATCACGAGGGAGAACAATGAGCAGTTCTTC. It codes for CAITRENNEQFF.

This chain joins TRBV4-2 and TRBJ1-5, with D possibly being TRBD1 (5 bases). V was shortened by 3 bases and J by 4 bases, with 10 bases between the two germline ends. CDR3 size: 14 residues. The V gene's germline CDR1 is LGHNA and CDR2 YNFKEQ. CDR3 residues: CASSHPGTNQPQHF. CDR3 in DNA: TGTGCCAGCAGCCACCCCGGGACTAATCAGCCCCAGCATTTT.

V gene TRBV5-6 combines with J gene TRBJ1-6, with D possibly TRBD1 on 6 matching bases. Between the trimmed V and J ends, which lost 7 bases and 10 bases, there was a span of 18 bases. CDR3 length equals 14 residues. Per germline, CDR1 SGHDT and CDR2 YYEEEE. CDR3 sequence (DNA): TGTGCCAGCGGGATACAGGGAGTTTTCTCACCCCTCCACTTT. Residues: CASGIQGVFSPLHF.

The chain uses TRBV19 and TRBJ1-5; 10 positions agree with TRBD1. Germline assignment: CDR1 LNHDA and CDR2 SQIVND (reference sequence). This CDR3 has 17 residues. Losses at the gene ends were 6 bases for V and 2 bases for J; bases not matched to a gene: 10. The CDR3 DNA reads as TGTGCCAGTAGCCTCAATAAAGGGACAGGGGGCAATCAGCCCCAGCATTTT. Its protein product is CASSLNKGTGGNQPQHF.

The chain carries TRBV5-6 and TRBJ2-7; D possibly corresponds to TRBD1 (6 bases). V was pared by 5 bases and J by 2 bases, with 11 bases between. This CDR3 spans 13 amino acids. Germline values: CDR1 SGHDT, CDR2 YYEEEE. The CDR3 bases are TGTGCCAGCAGTCGACAGGACGCCTACGAGCAGTACTTC. It specifies CASSRQDAYEQYF.

DNA of the CDR3: TGTGCCAGCAGCTATAGAATGGACAGGGGGGTTGAAGCTTTCTTT. The encoded protein is CASSYRMDRGVEAFF. This rearrangement joins TRBV5-5 to TRBJ1-1; 10 positions agree with TRBD1. The CDR3 totals 15 residues. V gave up 3 bases and J gave up 7 bases; unmatched junction bases: 9. In germline, CDR1 is SGHKS, CDR2 YYEKEE (reference sequence).

This clone was seen just once. The V call is TRBV4-1, the J call TRBJ2-1, with 9 bases identical to TRBD2. After removal of 6 bases from V and 6 bases from J, the junction contained 9 bases not matched to a gene. The germline V gene encodes CDR1 MGHRA and CDR2 YSYEKL. The CDR3 length is 15 residues. CDR3 protein: CASRGGLAGSNEQFF. DNA of the CDR3: TGCGCCAGCAGGGGGGGGCTAGCGGGGTCCAATGAGCAGTTCTTC.

The genes are TRBV19 and TRBJ1-4; 8 bases fit TRBD1. Germline loops: CDR1 LNHDA, CDR2 SQIVND (reference sequence). Losses at the gene ends were 6 bases for V and 0 bases for J; bases not matched to a gene: 9. This CDR3 comprises 17 residues. The CDR3 DNA sequence: TGTGCCAGTAGCTTAGAAGCGGGACAGGCAACTAATGAAAAACTGTTTTTT. Its translation is CASSLEAGQATNEKLFF.

This chain links TRBV7-9 with TRBJ1-1; unclear D gene. CDR1 and CDR2 (germline): SEHNR, FQNEAQ (reference sequence). There are 13 residues in the CDR3. V lost 4 bases to trimming and J lost 3 bases, with 9 bases between them. CDR3 nucleotides: TGTGCCAGCAGCTCGGTTTTAGACACTGAAGCTTTCTTT. This translates into CASSSVLDTEAFF.

The V and J genes are TRBV5-8 and TRBJ2-2; no clear D. The CDR3 is 16 amino acids. Between the trimmed V and J ends, which lost 5 bases and 0 bases, there was a span of 14 bases. In germline, CDR1 is SGHTS, CDR2 YDEGEE. The CDR3 nucleotides are TGTGCCAGCAGTCGGATAGAGGCTGCGAACACCGGGGAGCTGTTTTTT. It yields the protein CASSRIEAANTGELFF.

In this sample, this clone turned up once. V and J are TRBV7-9 and TRBJ1-1; D gene ambiguous. With 5 bases removed from V and 4 bases from J, the gap between germline ends came to 11 bases. Germline lookup yields CDR1 SEHNR and CDR2 FQNEAQ (reference sequence). The CDR3 has 13 amino acids. CDR3 nucleotide sequence: TGTGCCAGCAGCCGAGCCGGCGGCACTGAAGCTTTCTTT. Protein sequence: CASSRAGGTEAFF.

The sample holds a few counts of this clone. CDR3 nucleotides: TGCGCCAGCAGCACTACAGGGGGGAATCAGCCCCAGCATTTT. Its protein product is CASSTTGGNQPQHF. The chain carries TRBV5-1 and TRBJ1-5; 8 bases line up with TRBD1. The germline V gene encodes CDR1 SGHRS and CDR2 YFSETQ. Trimming removed 4 bases from V and 4 bases from J; junction bases left unmatched: 4. The length of the CDR3 is 14 residues.

The rearrangement links TRBV5-6 to TRBJ2-2; no definite D call. Germline CDR1 is SGHDT and CDR2 is YYEEEE. Trimming stripped 0 bases from V and 3 bases from J, with 12 bases between. This CDR3 has 16 amino acids. In DNA form, the CDR3 reads TGTGCCAGCAGCTTGGAACAGCTACTCGACACCGGGGAGCTGTTTTTT. Its protein is CASSLEQLLDTGELFF.

The chain is built from TRBV2 and TRBJ2-7; a weak D match, TRBD2 (5 bases). Germline CDR1 reads SNHLY; CDR2 reads FYNNEI. The CDR3 is 12 residues long. V lost 6 bases and J lost 1, with 7 bases in between. As DNA, the CDR3 is TGTGCCAGCAGCGGGGAATCCTACGAGCAGTACTTC. This translates into CASSGESYEQYF.

This chain joins TRBV9 and TRBJ2-1; D perhaps matches TRBD2 (5 bases). The CDR3 sequence is 13 residues long. Between the trimmed V and J ends, which lost 0 bases and 9 bases, there was a span of 10 bases. Germline values: CDR1 SGDLS, CDR2 YYNGEE. The CDR3 loop reads CASSVVLGGEQFF. The CDR3, as DNA: TGTGCCAGCAGCGTAGTCCTAGGAGGTGAGCAGTTCTTC.

This clone was found once. The CDR3 reads CASSRTSGKTGELFF. DNA for the CDR3: TGCGCCAGCAGCCGGACTAGCGGGAAAACCGGGGAGCTGTTTTTT. This chain connects TRBV4-1 to TRBJ2-2, with 12 bases fitting TRBD2. Looked up from germline, CDR1 is MGHRA and CDR2 is YSYEKL. The CDR3 is 15 amino acids. V was pared by 4 bases and J by 5 bases, with 2 bases of the junction left unmatched.